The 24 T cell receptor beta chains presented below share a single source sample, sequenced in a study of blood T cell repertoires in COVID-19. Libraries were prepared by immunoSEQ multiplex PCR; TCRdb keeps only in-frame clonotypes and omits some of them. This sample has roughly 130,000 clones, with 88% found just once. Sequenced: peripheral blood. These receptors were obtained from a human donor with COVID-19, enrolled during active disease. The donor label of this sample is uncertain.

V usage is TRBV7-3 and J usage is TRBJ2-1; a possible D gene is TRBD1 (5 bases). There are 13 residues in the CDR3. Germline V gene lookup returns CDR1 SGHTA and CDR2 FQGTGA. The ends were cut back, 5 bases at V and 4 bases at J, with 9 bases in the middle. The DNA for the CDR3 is TGTGCCAGCAGCCAACAGGCATACAATGAGCAGTTCTTC. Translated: CASSQQAYNEQFF.

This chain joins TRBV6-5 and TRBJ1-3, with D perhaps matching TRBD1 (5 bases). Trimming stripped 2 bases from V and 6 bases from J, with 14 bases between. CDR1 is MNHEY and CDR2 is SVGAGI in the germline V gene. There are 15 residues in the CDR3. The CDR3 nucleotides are TGTGCCAGCAGTTACGCCGGACACCTAGAAAACACCATATATTTT. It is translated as CASSYAGHLENTIYF.

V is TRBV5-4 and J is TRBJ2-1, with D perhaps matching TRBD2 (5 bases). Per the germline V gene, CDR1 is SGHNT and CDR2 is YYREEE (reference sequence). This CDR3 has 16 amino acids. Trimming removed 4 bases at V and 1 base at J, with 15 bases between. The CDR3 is CASSPVASRSYNEQFF. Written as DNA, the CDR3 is TGTGCCAGCAGCCCCGTTGCTAGCAGGTCCTACAATGAGCAGTTCTTC.

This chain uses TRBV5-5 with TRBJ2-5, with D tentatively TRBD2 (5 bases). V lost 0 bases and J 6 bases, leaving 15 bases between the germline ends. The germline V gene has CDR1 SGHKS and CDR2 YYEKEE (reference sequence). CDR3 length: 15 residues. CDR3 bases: TGTGCCAGCAGCTTGGCCCCACAGAGGGAAAAGACCCAGTACTTC. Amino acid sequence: CASSLAPQREKTQYF. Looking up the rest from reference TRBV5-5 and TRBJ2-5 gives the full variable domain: DAGVTQSPTHLIKTRGQQVTLRCSPISGHKSVSWYQQVLGQGPQFIFQYYEKEERGRGNFPDRFSARQFPNYSSELNVNALLLGDSALYLCASSLAPQREKTQYFGPGTRLLVL.

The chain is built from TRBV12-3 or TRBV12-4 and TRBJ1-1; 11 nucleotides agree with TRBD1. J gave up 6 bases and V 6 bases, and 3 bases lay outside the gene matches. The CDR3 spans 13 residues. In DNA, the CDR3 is TGTGCCAGCAGACTGGGACAGGGGGCTGAAGCTTTCTTT. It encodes CASRLGQGAEAFF.

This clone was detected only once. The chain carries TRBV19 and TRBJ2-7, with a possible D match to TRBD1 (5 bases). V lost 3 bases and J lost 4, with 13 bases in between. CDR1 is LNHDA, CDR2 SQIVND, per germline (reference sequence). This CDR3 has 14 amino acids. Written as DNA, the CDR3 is TGTGCCAGTAGTATCAGGCAGGGCTTATACGAGCAGTACTTC. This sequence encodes CASSIRQGLYEQYF.

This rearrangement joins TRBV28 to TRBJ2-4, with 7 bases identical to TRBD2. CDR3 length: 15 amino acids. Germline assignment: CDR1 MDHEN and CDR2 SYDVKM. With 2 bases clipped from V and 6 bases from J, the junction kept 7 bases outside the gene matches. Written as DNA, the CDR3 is TGTGCCAGCAGTTTAGGGGGGGGTGGGCGAAACATTCAGTACTTC. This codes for CASSLGGGGRNIQYF.

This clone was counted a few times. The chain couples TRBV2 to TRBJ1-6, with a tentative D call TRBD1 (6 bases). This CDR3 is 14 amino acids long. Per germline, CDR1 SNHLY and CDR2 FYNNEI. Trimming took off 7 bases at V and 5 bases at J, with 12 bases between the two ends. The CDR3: CASTLGGDNSPLHF. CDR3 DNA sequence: TGTGCCAGCACCCTAGGGGGTGATAATTCACCCCTCCACTTT.

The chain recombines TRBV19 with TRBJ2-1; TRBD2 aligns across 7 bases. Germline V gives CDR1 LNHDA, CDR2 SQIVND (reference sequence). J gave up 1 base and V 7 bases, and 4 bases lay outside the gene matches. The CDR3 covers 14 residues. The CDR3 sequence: CASKLAISYNEQFF. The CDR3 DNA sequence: TGTGCCAGTAAACTAGCGATATCCTACAATGAGCAGTTCTTC.

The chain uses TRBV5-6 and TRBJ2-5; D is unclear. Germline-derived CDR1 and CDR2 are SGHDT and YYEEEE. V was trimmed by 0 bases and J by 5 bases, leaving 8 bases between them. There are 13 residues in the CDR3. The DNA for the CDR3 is TGTGCCAGCAGCTTGGGCGGAGCGGAGACCCAGTACTTC. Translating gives CASSLGGAETQYF.

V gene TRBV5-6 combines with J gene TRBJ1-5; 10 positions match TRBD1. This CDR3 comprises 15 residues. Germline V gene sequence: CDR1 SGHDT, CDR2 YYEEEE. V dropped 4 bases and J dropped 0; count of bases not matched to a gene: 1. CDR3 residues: CASSRTGGSNQPQHF. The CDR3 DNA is TGTGCCAGCAGCCGGACAGGGGGTAGCAATCAGCCCCAGCATTTT.

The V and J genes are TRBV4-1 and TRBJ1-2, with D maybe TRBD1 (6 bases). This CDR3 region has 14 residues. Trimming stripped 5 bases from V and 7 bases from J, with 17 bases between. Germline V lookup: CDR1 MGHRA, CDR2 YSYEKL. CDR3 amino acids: CASSMVLAGVGYTF. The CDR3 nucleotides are TGCGCCAGCAGCATGGTTTTGGCAGGGGTTGGCTACACCTTC.

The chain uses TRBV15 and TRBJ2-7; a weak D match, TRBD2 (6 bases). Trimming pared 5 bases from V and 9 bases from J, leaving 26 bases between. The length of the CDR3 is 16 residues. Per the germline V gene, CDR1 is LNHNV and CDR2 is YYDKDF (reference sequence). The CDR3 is CATSPPGRAGLIPQYF. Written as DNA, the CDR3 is TGTGCCACCAGCCCTCCCGGCCGAGCGGGCTTAATTCCGCAGTACTTC.

As DNA, the CDR3 is TGCGCCAGCAGACCTGGGACTGATTACGAGCAGTACTTC. Translating it yields CASRPGTDYEQYF. This chain connects TRBV10-2 to TRBJ2-7; D is possibly TRBD2 (6 bases). This CDR3 has 13 amino acids. Between the trimmed V and J ends, which lost 6 bases and 4 bases, there was a span of 13 bases. CDR1 is WSHSY and CDR2 is SAAADI in the germline V gene.

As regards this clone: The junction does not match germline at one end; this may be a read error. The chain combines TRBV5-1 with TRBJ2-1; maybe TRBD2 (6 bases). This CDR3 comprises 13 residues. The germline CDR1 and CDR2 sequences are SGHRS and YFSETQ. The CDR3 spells CASSGGTYHEQFF. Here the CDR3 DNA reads TGCGCCAGCAGCGGGGGGACCTACCATGAGCAGTTCTTC.

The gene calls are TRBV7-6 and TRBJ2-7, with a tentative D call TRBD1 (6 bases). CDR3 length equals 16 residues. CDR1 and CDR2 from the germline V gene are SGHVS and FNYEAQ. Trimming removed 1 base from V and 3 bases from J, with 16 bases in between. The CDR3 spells CASSLGPRGLNYEQYF. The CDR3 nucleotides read TGTGCCAGCAGCTTAGGTCCCAGGGGATTGAACTACGAGCAGTACTTC. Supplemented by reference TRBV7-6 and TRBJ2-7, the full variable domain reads GAGVSQSPRYKVTKRGQDVALRCDPISGHVSLYWYRQALGQGPEFLTYFNYEAQQDKSGLPNDRFSAERPEGSISTLTIQRTEQRDSAMYRCASSLGPRGLNYEQYFGPGTRLTVT.

The CDR3 spells CASSIAPTRQGYSTYGYTF. The CDR3 region has the DNA TGTGCCAGTAGTATAGCCCCCACACGGCAGGGCTACTCCACATATGGCTACACCTTC. This chain uses TRBV19 with TRBJ1-2; TRBD1 is a possible D gene (5 bases). CDR1 is LNHDA, CDR2 SQIVND, per germline (reference sequence). Deletions cut 1 base from V and 5 bases from J, with 26 bases between. The CDR3 length is 19 residues.

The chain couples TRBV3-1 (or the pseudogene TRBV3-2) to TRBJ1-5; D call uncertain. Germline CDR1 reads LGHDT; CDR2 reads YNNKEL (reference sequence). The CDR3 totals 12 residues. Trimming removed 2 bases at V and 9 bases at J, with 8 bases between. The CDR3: CASSQSEGPQHF. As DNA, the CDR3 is TGTGCCAGCAGCCAAAGCGAAGGGCCCCAGCATTTT.

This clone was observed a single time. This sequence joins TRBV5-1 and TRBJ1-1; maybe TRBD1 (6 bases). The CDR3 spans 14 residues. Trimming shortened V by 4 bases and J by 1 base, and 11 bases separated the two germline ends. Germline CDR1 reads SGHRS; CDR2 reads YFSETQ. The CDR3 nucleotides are TGCGCCAGCAGCCTCAGGGGTTGGAACACTGAAGCTTTCTTT. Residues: CASSLRGWNTEAFF.

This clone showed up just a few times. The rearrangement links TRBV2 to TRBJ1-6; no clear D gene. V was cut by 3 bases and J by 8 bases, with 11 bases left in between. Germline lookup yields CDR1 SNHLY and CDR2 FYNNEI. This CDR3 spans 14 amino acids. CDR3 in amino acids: CASSEVEDDSPLHF. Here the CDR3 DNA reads TGTGCCAGCAGTGAGGTGGAGGATGATTCACCCCTCCACTTT.

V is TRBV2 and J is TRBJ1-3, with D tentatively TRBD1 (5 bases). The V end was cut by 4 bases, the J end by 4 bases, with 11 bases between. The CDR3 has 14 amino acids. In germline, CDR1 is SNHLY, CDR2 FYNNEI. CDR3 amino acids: CASSAGRGGNTIYF. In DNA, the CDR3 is TGTGCCAGCAGTGCCGGTAGGGGCGGAAACACCATATATTTT.

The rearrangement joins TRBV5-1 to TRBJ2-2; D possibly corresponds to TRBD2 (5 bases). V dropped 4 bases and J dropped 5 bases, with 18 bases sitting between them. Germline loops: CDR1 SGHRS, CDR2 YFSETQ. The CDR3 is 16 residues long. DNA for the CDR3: TGCGCCAGCAGCCCGCCGGCGGGTGTCAGTACCGGGGAGCTGTTTTTT. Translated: CASSPPAGVSTGELFF.

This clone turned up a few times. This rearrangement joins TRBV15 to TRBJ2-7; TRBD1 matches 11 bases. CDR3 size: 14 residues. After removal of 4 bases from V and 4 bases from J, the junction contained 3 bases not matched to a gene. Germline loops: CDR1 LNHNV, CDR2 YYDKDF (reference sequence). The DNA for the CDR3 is TGTGCCACCAGCACGGACAGGGGGCTGTACGAGCAGTACTTC. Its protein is CATSTDRGLYEQYF.

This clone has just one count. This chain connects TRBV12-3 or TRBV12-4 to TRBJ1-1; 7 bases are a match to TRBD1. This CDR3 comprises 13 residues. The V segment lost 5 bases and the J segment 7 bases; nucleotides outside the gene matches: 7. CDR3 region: CASSIGTVFEAFF. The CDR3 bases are TGTGCCAGCAGTATTGGGACAGTGTTTGAAGCTTTCTTT.